The clone carrying this T cell receptor (beta chain) was picked up a small number of times. Its target is unknown. The data were taken from a study of beta chain features in type 1 diabetes. Study summary: The examined sorted cells totaled approximately 100 million across samples.

Study outcomes and limitations: At VDJ recombination sites, type 1 diabetes patients had fewer insertions and more deleted nucleotides. Cells with high TCR expression could be over-represented by cDNA sequencing. Whether HLA type influences TCRB rearrangement remained unresolved here.

Every isolated RNA sample was fully reverse transcribed, so sequencing captured expressed TCRB transcripts. Here immunoSEQ multiplex PCR was the method, and the copy in TCRdb shows in-frame clones only, minus some. Altogether 900,000 or so clones are present, around a sixth being singletons, with the ten largest covering 0.023%. With 3 bases clipped from V and 3 bases from J, the junction kept 5 bases outside the gene matches. The CDR3 extends over 15 amino acids. Looked up from germline, CDR1 is KGHSH and CDR2 is LQKENI. The sequencing input was naive CD4+ T cells from blood. The rearrangement links TRBV18 to TRBJ1-2; 9 nucleotides match TRBD1. The receptor was isolated from a young woman in good health. The CDR3 loop reads CASSPRDRVDYGYTF. In DNA form, the CDR3 reads TGTGCCAGCTCACCCCGGGACAGGGTGGACTATGGCTACACCTTC.